The source of this TCR beta chain is a study of blood T cell repertoires in COVID-19. Study information: Acute and convalescent COVID-19 samples came from the United States, Italy and Spain.

From germline, CDR1 is LNHNV and CDR2 YYDKDF (reference sequence). J gave up 1 base and V 0 bases, and 7 bases lay outside the gene matches. The CDR3 has 17 amino acids. In the original analysis: Estimation of nucleated cell counts relied on the amplification of reference gene primers. Repertoires were generated with immunoSEQ multiplex PCR, while TCRdb's copy carries only in-frame clones and drops some. The V and J calls and the clone size are those of that table, but D and trimming were determined from the DNA. This sample has almost 400,000 clones, with roughly 86% found just once. Patients from Seattle were sampled longitudinally, starting during active infection.

The sequence was collected from a woman aged 55-70 years with COVID-19, enrolled during active disease. Sequences were obtained from peripheral blood. V gene TRBV15 combines with J gene TRBJ2-3; 7 bases map to TRBD2. The CDR3 coding sequence is TGTGCCACCAGCAGAGATCTCTGGGCGGGGGGCACAGATACGCAGTATTTT. This codes for CATSRDLWAGGTDTQYF.